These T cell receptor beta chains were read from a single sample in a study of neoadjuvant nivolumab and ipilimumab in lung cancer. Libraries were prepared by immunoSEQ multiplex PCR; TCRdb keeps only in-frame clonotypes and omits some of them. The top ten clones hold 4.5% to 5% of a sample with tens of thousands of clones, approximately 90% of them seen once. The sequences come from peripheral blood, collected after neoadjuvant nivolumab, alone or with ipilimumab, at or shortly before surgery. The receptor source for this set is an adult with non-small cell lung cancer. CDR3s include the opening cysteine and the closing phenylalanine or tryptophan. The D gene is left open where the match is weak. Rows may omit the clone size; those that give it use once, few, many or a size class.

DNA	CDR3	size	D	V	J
TGCGCCAGCAGCCAGGGAAGAGACGAGCAGTACTTC	CASSQGRDEQYF	once	NA	TRBV4-3	TRBJ2-7
TGTGCCAGCAGCCGGAGAGGCTACACCGGGGAGCTGTTTTTT	CASSRRGYTGELFF	NA	NA	TRBV5-5	TRBJ2-2
TGCGCCAGCAGCCAATCGGCTAGCGGGGGTCTCTACGAGCAGTACTTC	CASSQSASGGLYEQYF	NA	TRBD2	TRBV4-1	TRBJ2-7
TGTGCCAGCAGCCTGACCCTAAAGTCCCTCCACTTT	CASSLTLKSLHF	NA	NA	TRBV7-2	TRBJ1-6
TGCAGTGCTAGGCCCGACACTGAAGCTTTCTTT	CSARPDTEAFF	NA	NA	TRBV20-1	TRBJ1-1
TGTGCCAGGGACAGGGAGGTTTACGAGCAGTACTTC	CARDREVYEQYF	NA	TRBD1	TRBV18	TRBJ2-7
TGCGCCAGCAGCCAACGACAGGGGAGGACCGGGGAGCTGTTTTTT	CASSQRQGRTGELFF	NA	TRBD1	TRBV4-1	TRBJ2-2
TGCGCCAGCAGGCGATTAGCGGGGTACCATGAGCAGTTCTTC	CASRRLAGYHEQFF	once	TRBD2	TRBV5-1	TRBJ2-1
TGTGCCAGCAGTGTAACAGGATATCAGCCCCAGCATTTT	CASSVTGYQPQHF	NA	NA	TRBV2	TRBJ1-5
TGCGCCAGCAGCCAAGAACACAGCGGTGAAAAACTGTTTTTT	CASSQEHSGEKLFF	NA	NA	TRBV4-3	TRBJ1-4
TGTGCCAGCAGAGACACCGGGACAGAAACCTATGGCTACACCTTC	CASRDTGTETYGYTF	NA	TRBD1	TRBV7-9	TRBJ1-2
TGTGCCAGCAGCTTGAGCCGATTAAGCTCCTACAATGAGCAGTTCTTC	CASSLSRLSSYNEQFF	NA	NA	TRBV5-5	TRBJ2-1
TGTGCCAGCAGCCCGCGGACAGGGGGATTCTACGAGCAGTACTTC	CASSPRTGGFYEQYF	NA	TRBD1	TRBV7-9	TRBJ2-7
TGTGCCAGCAGCCCTCAGGGCAGCAATCAGCCCCAGCATTTT	CASSPQGSNQPQHF	once	NA	TRBV9	TRBJ1-5
TGCGCCAGCAGCTTAACAGGGGGAGCTAACTATGGCTACACCTTC	CASSLTGGANYGYTF	NA	TRBD1	TRBV5-1	TRBJ1-2
TGTGCCAGCAGCTTATTCGGGACAGGGGCCTACGAGCAGTACTTC	CASSLFGTGAYEQYF	NA	TRBD1	TRBV5-4	TRBJ2-7
TGTGCCAGCAGTTATCTTCCAGCGGGCACAGATACGCAGTATTTT	CASSYLPAGTDTQYF	NA	NA	TRBV14	TRBJ2-3
TGTGCCAGCAGCTCCATGACACGCGCACCCGGCTACGAGCAGTACTTC	CASSSMTRAPGYEQYF	once	NA	TRBV5-5	TRBJ2-7
TGTGCCAGCAGCTTGGGACGGTACAATCAGCCCCAGCATTTT	CASSLGRYNQPQHF	NA	NA	TRBV5-6	TRBJ1-5
TGTGCCAGCAGTGACTCCTCAGGGGCGAGGAACAATGAGCAGTTCTTC	CASSDSSGARNNEQFF	NA	NA	TRBV6-4	TRBJ2-1
TGTGCCAGCAGTGACAGGGGATTCACTGAAGCTTTCTTT	CASSDRGFTEAFF	NA	NA	TRBV6-1	TRBJ1-1
TGCGCCAGCAGCTTGCAAGCAGCCGATCAGATGTACGAGCAGTACTTC	CASSLQAADQMYEQYF	NA	NA	TRBV5-1	TRBJ2-7
TGCGCCAGCAGTACGGGGACAGGGACGCCCCATCAGCCCCAGCATTTT	CASSTGTGTPHQPQHF	NA	TRBD1	TRBV10-2	TRBJ1-5
TGCGCCAGCAGCTTGACAGGGGGCATTCCGAACACCGGGGAGCTGTTTTTT	CASSLTGGIPNTGELFF	NA	TRBD1	TRBV5-1	TRBJ2-2
TGTGCCAGCAGACCAACAGGGAACACTGAAGCTTTCTTT	CASRPTGNTEAFF	NA	NA	TRBV6-5	TRBJ1-1